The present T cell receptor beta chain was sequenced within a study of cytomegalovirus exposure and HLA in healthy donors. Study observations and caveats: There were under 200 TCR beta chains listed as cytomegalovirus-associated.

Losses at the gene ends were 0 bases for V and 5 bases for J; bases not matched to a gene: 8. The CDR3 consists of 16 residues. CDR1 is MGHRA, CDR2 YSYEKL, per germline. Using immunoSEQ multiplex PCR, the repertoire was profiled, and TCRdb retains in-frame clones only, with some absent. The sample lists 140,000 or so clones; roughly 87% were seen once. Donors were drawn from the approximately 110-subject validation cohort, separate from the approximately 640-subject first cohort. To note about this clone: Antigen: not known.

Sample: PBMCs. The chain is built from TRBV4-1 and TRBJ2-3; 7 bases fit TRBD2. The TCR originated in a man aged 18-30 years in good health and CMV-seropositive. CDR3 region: CASSQDAGASGDTQYF. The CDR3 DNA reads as TGCGCCAGCAGCCAAGATGCAGGTGCTAGCGGAGATACGCAGTATTTT.